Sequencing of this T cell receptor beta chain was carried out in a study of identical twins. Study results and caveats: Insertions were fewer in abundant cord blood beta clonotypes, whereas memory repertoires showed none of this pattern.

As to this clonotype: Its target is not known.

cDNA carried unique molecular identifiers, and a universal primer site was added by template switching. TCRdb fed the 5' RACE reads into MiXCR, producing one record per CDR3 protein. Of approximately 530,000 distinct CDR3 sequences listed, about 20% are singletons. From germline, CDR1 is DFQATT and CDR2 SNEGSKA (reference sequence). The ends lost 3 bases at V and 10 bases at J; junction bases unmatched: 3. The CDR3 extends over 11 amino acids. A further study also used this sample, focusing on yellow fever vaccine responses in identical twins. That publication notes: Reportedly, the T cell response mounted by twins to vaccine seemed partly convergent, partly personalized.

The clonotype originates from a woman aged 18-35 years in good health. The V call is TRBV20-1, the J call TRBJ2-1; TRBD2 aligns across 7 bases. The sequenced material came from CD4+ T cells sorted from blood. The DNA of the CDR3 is TGCAGTGCTAGTGCCGGGGGGGAGCAGTTCTTC. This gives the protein CSASAGGEQFF.